These T cell receptor beta chains were read from a single sample in a study of blood T cell repertoires in COVID-19. TCRdb's copy holds only in-frame clones and misses some; the assay was immunoSEQ multiplex PCR. This sample has about 190,000 clones, with almost 90% found just once. Sequencing input: peripheral blood. These TCRs come from a man aged 45-60 years with acute or convalescent COVID-19. The CDR3 runs from the conserved cysteine through the conserved F or W. Fields, in order: V gene, J gene, clone size, D gene, CDR3 DNA, CDR3 protein. D genes are given only for firm matches. Size is omitted from some rows. Given values are once, few, many or a class for expanded clones.

>TRBV18|TRBJ2-2|.|TRBD1
TGTGCCAGCTCCATCATGACAGGGGGTAACACCGGGGAGCTGTTTTTT
CASSIMTGGNTGELFF
>TRBV19|TRBJ2-7|.|TRBD2
TGTGCCAGTAGTACGACTAGCGGCTACGAGCAGTACTTC
CASSTTSGYEQYF
>TRBV10-3|TRBJ2-3|.|TRBD1
TGTGCCATCAGTCCAGCCCGTGGCAGGGGGACCGATACGCAGTATTTT
CAISPARGRGTDTQYF
>TRBV5-1|TRBJ2-3|.|.
TGCGCCAGCAGCTTGTCGCCCGCTACGTCAAATACGCAGTATTTT
CASSLSPATSNTQYF
>TRBV28|TRBJ1-4|.|.
TGTGCCAGCTATACAGGGACCTACCAAAAACTGTTTTTT
CASYTGTYQKLFF
>TRBV15|TRBJ2-5|.|TRBD2
TGTGCCACCAGCCCCCGCCGACTAGCCGGGGAGACCCAGTACTTC
CATSPRRLAGETQYF
>TRBV3-1/TRBV3-2|TRBJ1-5|.|.
TGTGCCAGCAGCCAAGGGGGGGGGAATCAGCCCCAGCATTTT
CASSQGGGNQPQHF
>TRBV6-5|TRBJ2-7|.|.
TGTGCCAGCAGTTACTCGATCGACATTTTCCCCTACGAGCAGTACTTC
CASSYSIDIFPYEQYF
>TRBV3-1/TRBV3-2|TRBJ2-2|once|.
TGTGCCAGCAGCCAATTTACAGGGAACACCGGGGAGCTGTTTTTT
CASSQFTGNTGELFF
>TRBV7-8|TRBJ2-5|.|TRBD1
TGTGCCAGCAGCTTGAGGGACAGTCGAGGGGAGACCCAGTACTTC
CASSLRDSRGETQYF
>TRBV18|TRBJ1-1|.|.
TGTGCCAGCTCAACCAGAAGTGACACTGAAGCTTTCTTT
CASSTRSDTEAFF
>TRBV5-1|TRBJ2-1|.|TRBD2
TGCGCCAGCAGCTTAGGGACTAGCGGGAGCAATGAGCAGTTCTTC
CASSLGTSGSNEQFF
>TRBV28|TRBJ1-1|.|.
TGTGCCAGCAGTTTCTTACTGCGTGAAGCTTTCTTT
CASSFLLREAFF
>TRBV6-5|TRBJ1-1|.|TRBD1
TGTGCCAGCAGCCTGACAGGGGGGAGCACTGAAGCTTTCTTT
CASSLTGGSTEAFF
>TRBV7-9|TRBJ2-3|.|.
TGTGCCAGCACCGCGGTATTAGATACGCAGTATTTT
CASTAVLDTQYF
>TRBV20-1|TRBJ1-1|.|TRBD1
TGCAGTGCTAGTTTTAGACAGGGGTGGAACACTGAAGCTTTCTTT
CSASFRQGWNTEAFF
>TRBV7-6|TRBJ2-2|.|.
TGTGCCAGCAGCTTTAATTCGAACACCGGGGAGCTGTTTTTT
CASSFNSNTGELFF
>TRBV19|TRBJ2-1|few|.
TGTGCCAGTAGTGCCACAGCTAAGGATGAGCAGTTCTTC
CASSATAKDEQFF
>TRBV28|TRBJ1-3|.|.
TGTGCCAGCAGTTCCAGGGTCGACAGGTTCTCTGGAAACACCATATATTTT
CASSSRVDRFSGNTIYF
>TRBV4-2|TRBJ2-1|.|.
TGTGCCAGCAGCCCCCGCCAAGCGGGCTCCTACAATGAGCAGTTCTTC
CASSPRQAGSYNEQFF
>TRBV19|TRBJ1-6|few|.
TGTGCCAGTAGTATAAAGCAGGGGTCCGGATCACCCCTCCACTTT
CASSIKQGSGSPLHF
>TRBV29-1|TRBJ2-1|.|.
TGCAGCGTTGAAGGGAGTCAACAATCCAATGAGCAGTTCTTC
CSVEGSQQSNEQFF
>TRBV19|TRBJ2-2|.|.
TGTGCCAGTAGTATTTCGGGTAACGCCGGGGAGCTGTTTTTT
CASSISGNAGELFF
>TRBV5-1|TRBJ2-3|.|.
TGCGCCAGCAGCTTACGACAGAGAGATACGCAGTATTTT
CASSLRQRDTQYF
>TRBV5-5|TRBJ2-3|.|TRBD2
TGTGCCAGCAGCTTGGGCTTCCTAGCGGGGGCGGGTGATACGCAGTATTTT
CASSLGFLAGAGDTQYF
>TRBV7-9|TRBJ1-2|.|TRBD1
TGTGCCAGCAGCTTAGCCAATCGATTGGACAGGGACTATGGCTACACCTTC
CASSLANRLDRDYGYTF
>TRBV30|TRBJ2-3|few|TRBD2
TGTGCCTGGACCCTACTAGCGGCTAGCACAGATACGCAGTATTTT
CAWTLLAASTDTQYF
>TRBV6-6|TRBJ1-1|.|.
TGTGCCAGCAGTTCTTGGAGAGCGAACACTGAAGCTTTCTTT
CASSSWRANTEAFF
>TRBV25-1|TRBJ2-3|.|.
TGTGCCAGCAGTTGGGCAGGGGCAGATACGCAGTATTTT
CASSWAGADTQYF
>TRBV5-4|TRBJ1-1|.|TRBD1
TGTGCCAGCAGCCAAAGGACAGGGACGAACACTGAAGCTTTCTTT
CASSQRTGTNTEAFF
>TRBV7-2|TRBJ2-7|.|TRBD1
TGTGCCAGCAGCTTTTCGGGACAGGCCTACGAGCAGTACTTC
CASSFSGQAYEQYF
>TRBV10-3|TRBJ1-1|.|TRBD1
TGTGCCATTAGAGACCGGGACAGGGAGAACACTGAAGCTTTCTTT
CAIRDRDRENTEAFF
>TRBV12-3/TRBV12-4|TRBJ1-2|.|TRBD1
TGTGCCAGCAGACAGACAGGGGCCTATGGCTACACCTTC
CASRQTGAYGYTF
>TRBV28|TRBJ2-1|.|.
TGTGCCAGCAGTTTTGCGGCCCCATACAATGAGCAGTTCTTC
CASSFAAPYNEQFF
>TRBV3-1/TRBV3-2|TRBJ1-1|.|.
TGTGCCAGCAGCCAAGGGGGCAGGAACACTGAAGCTTTCTTT
CASSQGGRNTEAFF
>TRBV5-1|TRBJ2-7|.|.
TGCGCCAGCAGCGAGAGCTCCTACGAGCAGTACTTC
CASSESSYEQYF
>TRBV10-2|TRBJ1-6|.|.
TGCGCCAGCAGCCCGAATTCACCCCTCCACTTT
CASSPNSPLHF
>TRBV4-3|TRBJ2-3|once|.
TGCGCCAGCAGCCAAGATTTCCGGAGCACAGATACGCAGTATTTT
CASSQDFRSTDTQYF
>TRBV30|TRBJ1-5|few|.
TGTGCCTGGAGTTCAGGGGACGCTCAGCCCCAGCATTTT
CAWSSGDAQPQHF
>TRBV29-1|TRBJ2-1|.|TRBD2
TGCAGCGTTGAAGATCGGACTAGCGGGATTGGCTACAATGAGCAGTTCTTC
CSVEDRTSGIGYNEQFF
>TRBV11-3|TRBJ2-1|.|.
TGTGCCAGCAGCCATAGTGGGGGGAACTACAATGAGCAGTTCTTC
CASSHSGGNYNEQFF
>TRBV15|TRBJ2-3|.|TRBD2
TGTGCCACCAGCAGAGAGAAACGGGGGGGAAGCACAGATACGCAGTATTTT
CATSREKRGGSTDTQYF
>TRBV6-5|TRBJ2-3|.|TRBD1
TGTGCCAGCAGGACAGGGGGCACAGATACGCAGTATTTT
CASRTGGTDTQYF
>TRBV7-2|TRBJ1-1|.|.
TGTGCCAGCAGCTTAGAAGAGGGGCGGGGCACTGAAGCTTTCTTT
CASSLEEGRGTEAFF
>TRBV29-1|TRBJ1-1|.|TRBD1
TGCAGCGCCGGACAGGGAAAGGGGAACACTGAAGCTTTCTTT
CSAGQGKGNTEAFF
>TRBV27|TRBJ2-7|.|TRBD1
TGTGCCAGCAGAATCGGGACAGGGCGTTTCTACGAGCAGTACTTC
CASRIGTGRFYEQYF
>TRBV29-1|TRBJ2-5|.|.
TGCAGCGTCCGGGGGTCCCAAGAGACCCAGTACTTC
CSVRGSQETQYF
>TRBV19|TRBJ1-5|.|.
TGTGCCAGTACCCCCTTGCAGGGCGCAGGCGCAGGAGTGCAGCCCCAGCATTTT
CASTPLQGAGAGVQPQHF
>TRBV18|TRBJ1-4|.|.
TGTGCCAGCTCACCCGGACAGTACCAGAGTGAAAAACTGTTTTTT
CASSPGQYQSEKLFF
>TRBV18|TRBJ1-1|.|TRBD1
TGTGCCAGCTCCTTGGTTCAGGGGGCGACGAACACTGAAGCTTTCTTT
CASSLVQGATNTEAFF
>TRBV30|TRBJ1-4|.|TRBD1
TGTGCCTGGATCCCCGCGGTGCAGGGGGCTCTTGGTGAAAAACTGTTTTTT
CAWIPAVQGALGEKLFF
>TRBV2|TRBJ1-2|.|.
TGTGCCAGCAGTGAAGCGCTAGGGGTCTATGGCTACACCTTC
CASSEALGVYGYTF
>TRBV18|TRBJ2-5|.|.
TGTGCCAGCTCACCCCTTAGAGAGACCCAGTACTTC
CASSPLRETQYF
>TRBV30|TRBJ2-5|.|TRBD1
TGTGCCTGGAAGGGACAGGGCGGGGAGACCCAGTACTTC
CAWKGQGGETQYF
>TRBV5-4|TRBJ2-3|.|TRBD1
TGTGCCAGCAGGTATACAGGGGGCGAGTTAGATACGCAGTATTTT
CASRYTGGELDTQYF
>TRBV28|TRBJ2-3|.|TRBD2
TGTGCCAGCAGTACGGGGGGTACAGATACGCAGTATTTT
CASSTGGTDTQYF
>TRBV28|TRBJ1-2|.|.
TGTGCCAGCAGTTTTGCGGGGTATGAGAACTATGGCTACACCTTC
CASSFAGYENYGYTF